These 28 T cell receptor beta chains originate from one sample sequenced in a study of Graves' ophthalmopathy and Graves' hyperthyroidism (dated by TCRdb to the late 2010s). Sequenced on an Illumina HiSeq 2000. For repertoire sequencing, TCR beta CDR3 regions were amplified from RNA transcripts. The first round of RT-PCR was done with HTBI primers and the Qiagen OneStep RT-PCR kit, and was followed by a second round of multiplex PCR, then size selection and purification. In TCRdb, the public reads were trimmed at Q25 with fastp and aligned with MiXCR, with productive beta chains retained. Entries that share a CDR3 protein sequence are merged under the most common genes and DNA. The sample profile shows some 400,000 distinct CDR3 sequences; about a sixth of them were found once. 1.5% to 2% of the sample comes from the top ten. Sample: peripheral blood. All receptors come from a woman aged 18-29 years with Graves' ophthalmopathy. Donor details come from another sample of the same person, matched by shared clones.

V usage is TRBV30 and J usage is TRBJ1-5, with D unclear. Per germline, CDR1 GTSNPN and CDR2 SVGIG (reference sequence). The CDR3 spans 13 residues. Trimming cost V 1 base and J 5 bases, with 9 bases left between them. DNA for the CDR3: TGTGCCTGGAGTGGAGGTCTATATCAGCCCCAGCATTTT. Translation: CAWSGGLYQPQHF.

This clonotype was found many times. The V and J genes are TRBV7-3 and TRBJ2-5; tentative D call: TRBD1 (6 bases). CDR1 and CDR2 from the germline V gene are SGHTA and FQGTGA. V dropped 6 bases and J dropped 1 base, with 9 bases sitting between them. CDR3 length: 13 amino acids. DNA for the CDR3: TGTGCCAGCAGTGGACAGTTCCAAGAGACCCAGTACTTC. Translated: CASSGQFQETQYF.

This clonotype was recorded many times. The gene calls are TRBV12-3 or TRBV12-4 and TRBJ1-2; the match to TRBD1 covers 10 bases. J lost 6 bases, V lost 6 bases, and 10 bases had no gene match. The CDR3 contains 15 residues. In nucleotides, the CDR3 is TGTGCCAGCAGCCGTAGGACAGGGGGAGTCGATGGCTACACCTTC. As protein: CASSRRTGGVDGYTF.

This clonotype has just a few counts. The V call is TRBV20-1, the J call TRBJ2-5, with a possible D match to TRBD1 (5 bases). This CDR3 is built from 13 residues. CDR1 DFQATT and CDR2 SNEGSKA come from the germline V gene (reference sequence). V lost 6 bases and J 0 bases, leaving 11 bases between the germline ends. The CDR3 spells CSAGRDNQETQYF. In DNA, the CDR3 is TGCAGTGCAGGCAGGGATAACCAAGAGACCCAGTACTTC.

CDR3 in amino acids: CASLKDRDHEQYF. For the CDR3, the DNA is TGTGCCAGCCTTAAGGACAGGGACCACGAGCAGTACTTC. The chain recombines TRBV7-2 with TRBJ2-7; 8 bases fit TRBD1. This CDR3 has 13 amino acids. Germline V gene data show CDR1 as SGHTA and CDR2 as FQGNSA. J gave up 5 bases and V 8 bases, and 8 bases lay outside the gene matches.

This clonotype was recorded at least ten times. The chain uses TRBV7-6 and TRBJ1-2; D gene ambiguous. Germline V gene lookup returns CDR1 SGHVS and CDR2 FNYEAQ. Trimming removed 7 bases at V and 8 bases at J, with 11 bases between. The CDR3 length is 11 residues. The CDR3 sequence: CASKSGEGYTF. The CDR3 DNA reads TGTGCCAGCAAAAGCGGGGAAGGCTACACCTTC. The full variable domain, in which reference TRBV7-6 and TRBJ1-2 provide the parts outside the CDR3, is GAGVSQSPRYKVTKRGQDVALRCDPISGHVSLYWYRQALGQGPEFLTYFNYEAQQDKSGLPNDRFSAERPEGSISTLTIQRTEQRDSAMYRCASKSGEGYTFGSGTRLTVV.

This clonotype was seen once. The gene calls are TRBV24-1 and TRBJ2-2; D is unresolved. V was shortened by 4 bases and J by 5 bases, with 10 bases between the two germline ends. The V gene's germline CDR1 is KGHDR and CDR2 SFDVKD. The CDR3 sequence is 14 residues long. As DNA, the CDR3 is TGTGCCACCAGTGAAGTGGGCGCGACCGGGGAGCTGTTTTTT. Its protein product is CATSEVGATGELFF.

This rearrangement joins TRBV27 to TRBJ2-7; 7 bases map to TRBD1. The germline V gene has CDR1 MNHEY and CDR2 SMNVEV (reference sequence). The CDR3 spans 13 residues. V shed 8 bases, J shed 0 bases, and the junction held 4 bases outside the gene matches. The CDR3 DNA sequence: TGTGCCAGCCTGGGACAGTACTCCTACGAGCAGTACTTC. Translated: CASLGQYSYEQYF.

There are many counts of this clonotype. This chain joins TRBV6-1 and TRBJ1-5; TRBD1 matches 7 bases. Germline values: CDR1 MNHNS, CDR2 SASEGT. V trimming: 1 base; J trimming: 6 bases; junction bases outside the gene matches: 6. The CDR3 totals 15 residues. The DNA for the CDR3 is TGTGCCAGCAGTGAAGTAAGGGGGCAGGTTCAGCCCCAGCATTTT. Translated, it gives CASSEVRGQVQPQHF.

This clonotype was seen at least ten times. The chain couples TRBV20-1 to TRBJ1-6; unclear D gene. The CDR3 runs 13 residues. Trimming removed 1 base from V and 9 bases from J, with 10 bases in between. Germline V gene lookup returns CDR1 DFQATT and CDR2 SNEGSKA (reference sequence). The CDR3 loop is CSARGPGSSPLHF. The CDR3 coding sequence is TGCAGTGCTAGAGGTCCGGGCAGTTCACCCCTCCACTTT.

The chain joins TRBV18 to TRBJ2-7; maybe TRBD1 (6 bases). Trimming left V 1 base short and J 3 bases short, with 13 bases between. The germline V gene encodes CDR1 KGHSH and CDR2 LQKENI. This CDR3 has 15 amino acids. The CDR3 here is CASSPHVDSNYEQYF. The CDR3 DNA reads TGTGCCAGCTCACCACATGTGGACAGTAACTACGAGCAGTACTTC.

This clonotype was seen at least ten times. In DNA, the CDR3 is TGTGCCAGCAGTTTAATGTTCACCGGGGAGCTGTTTTTT. Residues: CASSLMFTGELFF. This chain links TRBV12-3 or TRBV12-4 with TRBJ2-2; D remains ambiguous. V dropped 2 bases and J dropped 4 bases, with 5 bases sitting between them. The CDR3 sequence is 13 residues long.

The V gene is TRBV27, the J gene TRBJ1-1; D is unclear. V was clipped by 0 bases and J by 6 bases, with 8 bases between them. Germline values: CDR1 MNHEY, CDR2 SMNVEV (reference sequence). This CDR3 is 13 amino acids long. CDR3 coding DNA: TGTGCCAGCAGTTTATCAGACACAGCTGAAGCTTTCTTT. Amino acids: CASSLSDTAEAFF.

The chain recombines TRBV6-2 or TRBV6-3 with TRBJ1-1, with 7 bases matching TRBD1. From germline, CDR1 is MNHEY and CDR2 SVGEGT. This CDR3 comprises 15 residues. The trim removed 1 base at V and 7 bases at J, leaving 9 bases unmatched. Here the CDR3 reads CASSYWRRGSVEAFF. As DNA, the CDR3 is TGTGCCAGCAGTTACTGGCGCAGGGGGTCTGTTGAAGCTTTCTTT.

The rearrangement links TRBV28 to TRBJ1-2; no reliable D call. The CDR3 covers 12 residues. V lost 6 bases, J lost 0 bases, and 5 bases lay in between. Germline V gene data show CDR1 as MDHEN and CDR2 as SYDVKM. CDR3 sequence: CASRTTNYGYTF. CDR3 sequence (DNA): TGTGCCAGCAGGACAACTAACTATGGCTACACCTTC.

This clonotype was observed at least ten times. This chain connects TRBV5-1 to TRBJ2-2; 12 bases are shared with TRBD2. The germline V gene has CDR1 SGHRS and CDR2 YFSETQ. CDR3 length: 18 amino acids. J was trimmed by 1 base and V by 1 base; bases with no gene match: 5. The chain's CDR3 is CASSLTLAGGQNTGELFF. The CDR3 nucleotides are TGCGCCAGCAGCTTGACGCTAGCGGGGGGGCAGAACACCGGGGAGCTGTTTTTT.

The gene calls are TRBV12-3 or TRBV12-4 and TRBJ1-3; possibly TRBD1 for D (5 bases). Trimming left V 6 bases short and J 2 bases short, with 14 bases between. This CDR3 spans 15 amino acids. The CDR3 loop is CASSPPGTPGNTIYF. DNA of the CDR3: TGTGCCAGCAGCCCCCCCGGGACGCCTGGAAACACCATATATTTT.

This clonotype was picked up a small number of times. The chain couples TRBV28 to TRBJ1-2; D is uncertain. V lost 5 bases and J lost 2, with 12 bases in between. Germline lookup yields CDR1 MDHEN and CDR2 SYDVKM. The CDR3 length is 14 residues. The chain's CDR3 is CASSALPNNYGYTF. The CDR3 nucleotides are TGTGCCAGCAGTGCCCTTCCTAACAACTATGGCTACACCTTC.

This chain connects TRBV12-3 or TRBV12-4 to TRBJ1-2; no clear D. Trimming took off 6 bases at V and 5 bases at J, with 13 bases between the two ends. This CDR3 contains 13 residues. The CDR3 region has the DNA TGTGCCAGCAGCAGGCCCTCTGGATATGGCTACACCTTC. It is translated as CASSRPSGYGYTF.

This chain joins TRBV12-3 or TRBV12-4 and TRBJ2-7; 9 bases line up with TRBD2. The CDR3 runs to 14 residues. V was pared by 6 bases and J by 2 bases, with 5 bases of the junction left unmatched. The CDR3 bases are TGTGCCAGCAGCCCGACTAGCGGAGCCTACGAGCAGTACTTC. It is translated as CASSPTSGAYEQYF.

The table lists this clonotype with many counts. The chain couples TRBV28 to TRBJ1-2; D is unclear. Germline V gene lookup returns CDR1 MDHEN and CDR2 SYDVKM. Deletions cut 5 bases from V and 4 bases from J, with 11 bases between. The length of the CDR3 is 13 residues. CDR3 sequence (DNA): TGTGCCAGCAGTCCCGTGGTGGGCTATGGCTACACCTTC. It is translated as CASSPVVGYGYTF.

This clonotype was detected many times. The chain has TRBV30 and TRBJ1-1; 7 nucleotides align to TRBD1. V shed 3 bases, J shed 0 bases, and the junction held 7 bases outside the gene matches. Per the germline V gene, CDR1 is GTSNPN and CDR2 is SVGIG (reference sequence). This CDR3 is 15 amino acids long. The CDR3: CAWRQGLGMNTEAFF. CDR3 DNA: TGTGCCTGGAGACAGGGGTTGGGGATGAACACTGAAGCTTTCTTT.

This clonotype came up many times. The rearrangement joins TRBV27 to TRBJ1-6; weak D call: TRBD1 (6 bases). Trimming stripped 5 bases from V and 9 bases from J, with 20 bases between. There are 16 residues in the CDR3. Germline V lookup: CDR1 MNHEY, CDR2 SMNVEV (reference sequence). In DNA, the CDR3 is TGTGCCAGCAGTCCCCTGGGACCAGGGGTGGGTTCACCCCTCCACTTT. Amino acid sequence: CASSPLGPGVGSPLHF.

This clonotype has a count of ten or more. This rearrangement joins TRBV28 to TRBJ2-7, with 7 bases lining up with TRBD1. Germline lookup yields CDR1 MDHEN and CDR2 SYDVKM. J was trimmed by 6 bases and V by 1 base; bases with no gene match: 12. The CDR3 has 16 residues. The CDR3 reads CASSLFGQGVDGEQYF. The DNA for the CDR3 is TGTGCCAGCAGTTTATTCGGCCAGGGGGTGGACGGCGAGCAGTACTTC.

The rearrangement uses TRBV30 and TRBJ2-5; D may be TRBD2 (5 bases). CDR1 is GTSNPN and CDR2 is SVGIG in the germline V gene (reference sequence). V lost 3 bases and J 2 bases, leaving 10 bases between the germline ends. This CDR3 has 13 amino acids. CDR3 DNA sequence: TGTGCCTGGAGCGGAGCGGAACAAGAGACCCAGTACTTC. Protein: CAWSGAEQETQYF. Using reference TRBV30 and TRBJ2-5 for the parts outside the CDR3, the full variable domain is SQTIHQWPATLVQPVGSPLSLECTVEGTSNPNLYWYRQAAGRGLQLLFYSVGIGQISSEVPQNLSASRPQDRQFILSSKKLLLSDSGFYLCAWSGAEQETQYFGPGTRLLVL.

This clonotype was recorded many times. The chain is built from TRBV6-2 or TRBV6-3 and TRBJ1-1; TRBD1 is a possible D gene (5 bases). V dropped 2 bases and J dropped 6 bases, with 16 bases sitting between them. The CDR3 has 15 amino acids. The V gene's germline CDR1 is MNHEY and CDR2 SVGEGT. The CDR3 nucleotides read TGTGCCAGCAGTTACGGACGGGGGTTAGGCGCTGAAGCTTTCTTT. Encoded protein: CASSYGRGLGAEAFF.

The sample holds many counts of this clonotype. The chain carries TRBV3-1 and TRBJ1-1, with D perhaps matching TRBD1 (6 bases). In germline, CDR1 is LGHDT, CDR2 YNNKEL (reference sequence). The CDR3 is 12 amino acids. The ends were cut back, 6 bases at V and 10 bases at J, with 15 bases in the middle. The CDR3 reads CASRDSHAGAFF. For the CDR3, the DNA is TGTGCCAGCAGGGACAGTCATGCTGGAGCTTTCTTT.

The chain joins TRBV12-3 or TRBV12-4 to TRBJ2-7; 11 positions agree with TRBD1. The CDR3 totals 16 residues. Trimming removed 7 bases from V and 5 bases from J; junction bases left unmatched: 13. In DNA, the CDR3 is TGTGCCAGCACCGATTTTCGCGGACAGGGGGCAAACGAGCAGTACTTC. It translates to CASTDFRGQGANEQYF.